This T cell receptor beta chain was retrieved from a study of cytomegalovirus exposure and HLA in healthy donors. This clone was counted only a few times. The antigen remains undetermined. Findings and caveats of the study: A later analysis linked a missense variant in DCLRE1C to the trimming of TCR beta V and J genes. A later analysis by the authors found several of the most significant clusters apparently linked to common viral pathogens. Investigators reported about 160 TCR beta chains as tied to cytomegalovirus.

This PCR relied on a set of 60 Vbeta primers and 13 Jbeta primers. Sequencing was performed with immunoSEQ multiplex PCR; in TCRdb, only in-frame clones are kept and a portion is missing. The sample has over 150,000 clones; 83% are singletons. The J segment lost 1 base and the V segment lost 4 bases, leaving 21 bases of the junction unmatched. Germline CDR1 is SGDLS and CDR2 is YYNGEE. This CDR3 spans 20 amino acids. The rearrangement joins TRBV9 to TRBJ1-1, with 8 bases matching TRBD1. This receptor was obtained from a man in his forties or fifties in good health and CMV-seronegative. Sequencing was performed on PBMCs. DNA for the CDR3: TGTGCCAGCAGCCCACGGACAGGGAATAGAGGTGATATTCGGAACACTGAAGCTTTCTTT. Residues: CASSPRTGNRGDIRNTEAFF.